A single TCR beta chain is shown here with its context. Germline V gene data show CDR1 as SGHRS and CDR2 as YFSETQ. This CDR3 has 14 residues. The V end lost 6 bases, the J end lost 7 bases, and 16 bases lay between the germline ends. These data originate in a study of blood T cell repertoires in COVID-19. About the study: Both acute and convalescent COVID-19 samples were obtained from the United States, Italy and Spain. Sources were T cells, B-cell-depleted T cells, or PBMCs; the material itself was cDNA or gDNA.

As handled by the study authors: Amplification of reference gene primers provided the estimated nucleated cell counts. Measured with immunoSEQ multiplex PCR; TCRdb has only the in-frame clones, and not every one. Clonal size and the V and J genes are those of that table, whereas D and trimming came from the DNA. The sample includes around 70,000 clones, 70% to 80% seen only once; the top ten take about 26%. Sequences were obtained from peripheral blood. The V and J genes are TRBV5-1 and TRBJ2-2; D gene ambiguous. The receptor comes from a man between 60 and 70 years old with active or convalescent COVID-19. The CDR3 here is CASIPGTGDGELFF. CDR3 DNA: TGCGCCAGCATCCCCGGCACCGGAGACGGGGAGCTGTTTTTT.